This TCR beta chain was documented in a study of cytomegalovirus exposure and HLA in healthy donors. Points from the study as a whole: As a later analysis showed, a missense DCLRE1C variant was linked to trimming of TCR beta V- and J-genes. Later analysis identified about 18,000 TCR beta sequences associated with HLA alleles, using a false discovery rate threshold of 0.05.

This CDR3 contains 16 residues. CDR1 GTSNPN and CDR2 SVGIG come from the germline V gene (reference sequence). V lost 4 bases and J lost 3, with 16 bases in between. As concerns this clone: The antigen is unknown.

With 60 Vbeta and 13 Jbeta primers, the PCR was carried out. Data came from immunoSEQ multiplex PCR; TCRdb stores just in-frame clones and leaves some out. The sample shows just over 200,000 clones, about 81% of them seen only once. This TCR was recovered from a woman in her 40s in good health and CMV-seronegative. The V and J genes are TRBV30 and TRBJ1-6, with a possible D match to TRBD1 (6 bases). Source material: PBMCs. CDR3 DNA: TGTGCCTGGAATAGGGGGGGGCTCGACTATAATTCACCCCTCCACTTT. Translated, it gives CAWNRGGLDYNSPLHF.